This TCR beta chain was documented in a study of cytomegalovirus exposure and HLA in healthy donors. In germline, CDR1 is SGHNT, CDR2 YENEEA. The CDR3 runs to 13 residues. Trimming removed 1 base from V and 7 bases from J, with 11 bases in between. Primers included in the PCR were 60 Vbeta and 13 Jbeta primers. Assay used: immunoSEQ multiplex PCR; TCRdb lists only in-frame clones, some missing. The sample lists around 180,000 clones, 70% to 80% seen once, with roughly 1.4% in the top ten. In this sample, this clone turned up once. The V call is TRBV11-3, the J call TRBJ2-7; D is perhaps TRBD2 (7 bases). This TCR was recovered from a woman between 25 and 40 years old in good health and CMV-seropositive. The sequenced sample consisted of PBMCs. The CDR3 region is CASSLVRGGEQYF. The DNA for the CDR3 is TGTGCCAGCAGCTTAGTAAGGGGGGGGGAGCAGTACTTC.